This T cell receptor (beta chain) was captured by sequencing in a study of early T cells in non-severe SARS-CoV-2 infection. About the study: Whole-blood bulk RNA, unsorted, was sequenced, and chains were unpaired.

This clonotype was recorded at least ten times. The antigen remains unidentified. Points from the study as a whole: VDJdb matching favored anti-spike CD8 responses, missing private and CD4 specificities.

Trimming took 6 bases from V and 4 from J; bases not matched to a gene: 15. CDR1 and CDR2 from the germline V gene are MNHNY and SVGAGI (reference sequence). The length of the CDR3 is 17 residues. The protocol attached unique molecular identifiers to individual cDNA molecules. TCRdb itself ran the 5' RACE reads through MiXCR, one entry per CDR3 protein. Of tens of thousands of distinct CDR3 sequences listed, 5.5% to 7.5% were seen once; the top ten hold about 7.5%. The material sequenced was whole blood. J is TRBJ1-2 and V is TRBV6-6; 9 nucleotides agree with TRBD1. This TCR came from an adult who was a healthcare worker with PCR-confirmed SARS-CoV-2 infection or an uninfected control (not recorded which). The CDR3 region is CASRKALADRGAYGYTF. The CDR3 DNA reads as TGTGCCAGCAGAAAGGCCCTAGCGGACAGGGGTGCCTATGGCTACACCTTC.